This TCR beta chain was recorded in a study of blood T cells in healthy people across ages. Study results and limitations: Considered underestimates were the diversity estimates obtained from one million T cells.

Then a second PCR, running about 6 to 12 cycles, was carried out with a sample-barcoded 5' primer and a J-beta primer mix. TCRdb re-analysed the 5' RACE reads in MiXCR, keeping a single row per CDR3 protein. The data show fewer than 1,000,000 distinct CDR3 sequences, less than 60% seen once. In germline, CDR1 is SGHTA, CDR2 FQGNSA. The CDR3 extends over 16 amino acids. V was clipped by 4 bases and J by 4 bases, with 17 bases between them. With respect to this clonotype: Its antigen is still unknown.

V usage is TRBV7-2 and J usage is TRBJ2-1; maybe TRBD1 (6 bases). Sequenced sample: blood. The clonotype was recovered from a man aged 80 or over in good health. CDR3 nucleotide sequence: TGTGCCAGCAGCTCCCTCCCGGGACAAGGGTACAATGAGCAGTTCTTC. As protein: CASSSLPGQGYNEQFF.